This T cell receptor beta chain was sequenced during a study of control samples from healthy donors and cancer patients. CDR3 size: 15 residues. The junction had 3 bases not matched to a gene; V was cut back by 5 bases and J by 1 base. CDR1 is MNHEY and CDR2 is SVGAGI in the germline V gene. Produced via immunoSEQ multiplex PCR; TCRdb's table is partial and in-frame only. The sample gives 80,000 to 100,000 clones, about 86% of which show up once; around 14% is in the top ten. Sequencing input: blood. The V call is TRBV6-5, the J call TRBJ1-1; TRBD1 matches 11 bases. The sequence was collected from a man aged 25-45 years in good health. The chain's CDR3 is CASSRDRGGNTEAFF. The CDR3 DNA follows: TGTGCCAGCAGTCGGGACAGGGGGGGGAACACTGAAGCTTTCTTT.